These 28 T cell receptor beta chains came from one sample sequenced in a study of cytomegalovirus exposure and HLA in healthy donors. Generated by immunoSEQ multiplex PCR, the TCRdb table keeps only in-frame clones and is missing some. The sample holds more than 200,000 clones, roughly 84% seen once. Sequenced: PBMCs. Receptors were obtained from a man aged 18 to 29 in good health and CMV-seropositive.

This clone was seen once. The chain links TRBV29-1 to TRBJ1-4; 7 bases are a match to TRBD1. V shed 4 bases and J 3 bases; nucleotides not matched to a gene: 2. CDR1 and CDR2 (germline): SQVTM, ANQGSEA. This CDR3 comprises 13 residues. The CDR3 protein is CSVAGTANEKLFF. CDR3 DNA sequence: TGCAGCGTTGCCGGGACAGCTAATGAAAAACTGTTTTTT.

In this sample, this clone turned up a few times. The chain links TRBV5-1 to TRBJ2-1, with D possibly being TRBD2 (6 bases). This CDR3 spans 14 amino acids. Trimming removed 1 base from V and 6 bases from J, with 11 bases in between. The V gene's germline CDR1 is SGHRS and CDR2 YFSETQ. DNA for the CDR3: TGCGCCAGCAGCTTGAGGTCCGGGGGCAATGAGCAGTTCTTC. This translates into CASSLRSGGNEQFF.

The chain links TRBV19 to TRBJ1-5; D is perhaps TRBD1 (5 bases). Germline CDR1 and CDR2: LNHDA and SQIVND (reference sequence). The CDR3 is 15 amino acids. V lost 6 bases and J lost 2, with 14 bases in between. The DNA for the CDR3 is TGTGCCAGTAGGGGCGGGCAGGGAGGCAATCAGCCCCAGCATTTT. This encodes CASRGGQGGNQPQHF.

Written as DNA, the CDR3 is TGTGCCAGCAGCCAAGCTTGGAGGGGGGGCGTAATCCACGAGCAGTACTTC. It translates to CASSQAWRGGVIHEQYF. The chain is built from TRBV14 and TRBJ2-7; tentative D call: TRBD2 (7 bases). The CDR3 runs to 17 residues. With 1 base removed from V and 5 bases from J, the gap between germline ends came to 21 bases. Germline CDR1 SGHDN, CDR2 FVKESK.

This chain links TRBV11-2 with TRBJ2-3; D is possibly TRBD1 (5 bases). The CDR3 loop spans 17 amino acids. The germline V and J ends were trimmed by 2 bases and 0 bases, with 15 bases remaining between them. From germline, CDR1 is SGHAT and CDR2 FQNNGV. CDR3 DNA: TGTGCCAGCAGCTTATCTCTGACAGCCACTAGCACAGATACGCAGTATTTT. It encodes CASSLSLTATSTDTQYF.

The V call is TRBV7-9, the J call TRBJ2-7, with 15 positions matching TRBD2. This CDR3 is built from 13 residues. Germline assignment: CDR1 SEHNR and CDR2 FQNEAQ (reference sequence). V dropped 10 bases and J dropped 4; count of bases not matched to a gene: 2. DNA for the CDR3: TGTGCCATCGGACTAGCGGGAGGGTACGAGCAGTACTTC. Amino acid sequence: CAIGLAGGYEQYF.

CDR3: CASSQTVGGNEQFF. CDR3 nucleotide sequence: TGTGCCAGTAGTCAGACTGTGGGGGGCAATGAGCAGTTCTTC. The chain uses TRBV19 and TRBJ2-1, with D possibly TRBD2 on 6 matching bases. V gave up 5 bases and J gave up 6 bases, with 14 bases separating them. The germline V gene encodes CDR1 LNHDA and CDR2 SQIVND (reference sequence). This CDR3 is built from 14 residues.

This clone was seen just once. The chain has TRBV5-1 and TRBJ2-1; 7 bases map to TRBD1. CDR3 length equals 14 residues. Germline CDR1 reads SGHRS; CDR2 reads YFSETQ. V was pared by 4 bases and J by 7 bases, with 8 bases of the junction left unmatched. The CDR3 DNA reads TGCGCCAGCAGCCCGACAGGGTTGGGAAATGAGCAGTTCTTC. This encodes CASSPTGLGNEQFF.

This clone was counted once. The genes are TRBV28 and TRBJ2-7; no clear D gene. Deletions cut 8 bases from V and 3 bases from J, with 14 bases between. Germline V CDR1 and CDR2: MDHEN, SYDVKM. The CDR3 contains 13 residues. CDR3 residues: CASHTGQSYEQYF. The CDR3 bases are TGTGCCAGCCACACCGGGCAGAGCTACGAGCAGTACTTC. The full variable domain, its missing parts supplied by reference TRBV28 and TRBJ2-7, is DVKVTQSSRYLVKRTGEKVFLECVQDMDHENMFWYRQDPGLGLRLIYFSYDVKMKEKGDIPEGYSVSREKKERFSLILESASTNQTSMYLCASHTGQSYEQYFGPGTRLTVT.

This clone was picked up one time. This rearrangement joins TRBV27 to TRBJ2-1; no clear D gene. Per germline, CDR1 MNHEY and CDR2 SMNVEV (reference sequence). V was clipped by 3 bases and J by 5 bases, with 5 bases between them. The CDR3 contains 12 residues. CDR3 residues: CASSFGNNEQFF. Written as DNA, the CDR3 is TGTGCCAGCAGTTTTGGGAACAATGAGCAGTTCTTC.

The chain recombines TRBV25-1 with TRBJ2-2; 8 nucleotides match TRBD1. Germline V CDR1 and CDR2: MGHDK, SYGVNS. V lost 3 bases and J lost 7; bases outside the gene matches: 10. The CDR3 covers 16 residues. CDR3 bases: TGTGCCAGCAGTGATGGTGGGACAGGTTATAACGGGGAGCTGTTTTTT. This sequence encodes CASSDGGTGYNGELFF. Combining the CDR3 with reference TRBV25-1 and TRBJ2-2 gives the whole variable domain EADIYQTPRYLVIGTGKKITLECSQTMGHDKMYWYQQDPGMELHLIHYSYGVNSTEKGDLSSESTVSRIRTEHFPLTLESARPSHTSQYLCASSDGGTGYNGELFFGEGSRLTVL.

CDR3 loop: CASSLTGVAYEQYF. In nucleotides, the CDR3 is TGTGCCAGCAGCCTGACAGGGGTTGCCTACGAGCAGTACTTC. The chain uses TRBV7-9 and TRBJ2-7; 8 bases match TRBD1. Losses at the gene ends were 5 bases for V and 2 bases for J; bases not matched to a gene: 5. The CDR3 runs 14 residues. The germline V gene encodes CDR1 SEHNR and CDR2 FQNEAQ (reference sequence).

This clone was observed a single time. The gene calls are TRBV6-1 and TRBJ2-2; 8 nucleotides agree with TRBD2. The V and J ends lost 6 bases and 0 bases, in that order; junction bases with no gene match: 3. Germline V gives CDR1 MNHNS, CDR2 SASEGT. The CDR3 extends over 15 amino acids. The chain's CDR3 is CASSRGRTNTGELFF. DNA for the CDR3: TGTGCCAGCAGCCGCGGGAGGACGAACACCGGGGAGCTGTTTTTT.

The chain employs TRBV27 and TRBJ1-4; TRBD1 aligns across 10 bases. Trimming cost V 5 bases and J 7 bases; bases outside gene matches: 7. The CDR3 has 15 amino acids. The germline V gene encodes CDR1 MNHEY and CDR2 SMNVEV (reference sequence). The chain's CDR3 is CASSPRQGAGEKLFF. Here the CDR3 DNA reads TGTGCCAGCAGTCCGCGACAGGGGGCGGGTGAAAAACTGTTTTTT.

The chain recombines TRBV5-1 with TRBJ2-5, with TRBD1 identical over 8 bases. Germline CDR1 is SGHRS and CDR2 is YFSETQ. After removal of 4 bases from V and 1 base from J, the junction contained 3 bases not matched to a gene. This CDR3 comprises 14 residues. DNA for the CDR3: TGCGCCAGCAGCGAAACAGGGGGCCAAGAGACCCAGTACTTC. Its protein product is CASSETGGQETQYF.

J is TRBJ2-7 and V is TRBV6-1; 8 nucleotides line up with TRBD1. CDR1 is MNHNS and CDR2 is SASEGT in the germline V gene. The CDR3 has 19 amino acids. With V trimmed by 4 bases and J by 0 bases, 17 bases remained unmatched. CDR3 loop: CASSVLRDRKRKSSYEQYF. DNA of the CDR3: TGTGCCAGCAGTGTCCTCCGGGACAGGAAGCGGAAGAGCTCCTACGAGCAGTACTTC.

A remark on this clone: This CDR3 is also generated by other DNA sequences in the sample. The rearrangement uses TRBV5-1 and TRBJ2-7; D might be TRBD1 (6 bases). The V end was cut by 0 bases, the J end by 3 bases, with 7 bases between. The germline gives CDR1 SGHRS, CDR2 YFSETQ. CDR3 length equals 13 residues. This CDR3 reads CASSLARGYEQYF. CDR3 bases: TGCGCCAGCAGCTTGGCCAGGGGCTACGAGCAGTACTTC.

V and J are TRBV5-1 and TRBJ2-7, with D possibly TRBD2 on 6 matching bases. V gave up 4 bases and J gave up 6 bases, with 20 bases separating them. The CDR3 spans 15 residues. Germline assignment: CDR1 SGHRS and CDR2 YFSETQ. The CDR3 sequence is CASSRGIGQGLEQYF. The CDR3 DNA sequence: TGCGCCAGCAGCCGGGGGATCGGCCAGGGTCTCGAGCAGTACTTC.

This clone was seen more than once but under ten times. The chain combines TRBV6-1 with TRBJ1-1; TRBD1 might be the D (5 bases). CDR3 length: 12 residues. Trimming removed 7 bases from V and 7 bases from J, with 13 bases in between. Looked up from germline, CDR1 is MNHNS and CDR2 is SASEGT. CDR3 DNA sequence: TGTGCCAGCAACTACCGGGACGGTGAAGCTTTCTTT. Amino acids: CASNYRDGEAFF.

This chain links TRBV6-5 with TRBJ1-2; 9 nucleotides match TRBD1. The CDR3 has 14 residues. V was pared by 4 bases and J by 5 bases, with 5 bases of the junction left unmatched. Germline CDR1 MNHEY, CDR2 SVGAGI. In DNA, the CDR3 is TGTGCCAGCAGTTCCCGGGACAGGGTGTATGGCTACACCTTC. It yields the protein CASSSRDRVYGYTF.

The V call is TRBV5-1, the J call TRBJ2-7, with TRBD2 matching over 8 bases. Germline V gene lookup returns CDR1 SGHRS and CDR2 YFSETQ. The V segment lost 6 bases and the J segment 0 bases; nucleotides outside the gene matches: 8. The CDR3 length is 15 residues. This CDR3 is CASKSHSGTSYEQYF. As DNA, the CDR3 is TGCGCCAGCAAGTCTCATAGCGGGACCTCCTACGAGCAGTACTTC.

The genes are TRBV27 and TRBJ2-7; D ambiguous. CDR1 is MNHEY and CDR2 is SMNVEV in the germline V gene (reference sequence). This CDR3 contains 12 residues. Between the trimmed V and J ends, which lost 5 bases and 0 bases, there was a span of 5 bases. The CDR3 region has the DNA TGTGCCAGCAGTGGGCTCTCCTACGAGCAGTACTTC. Translated: CASSGLSYEQYF.

The chain recombines TRBV20-1 with TRBJ2-7; D may correspond to TRBD1 or TRBD2 (5 bases each). V was cut by 5 bases and J by 4 bases, with 9 bases left in between. This CDR3 is 11 amino acids long. The V gene's germline CDR1 is DFQATT and CDR2 SNEGSKA (reference sequence). This CDR3 reads CSAGDVYEQYF. Written as DNA, the CDR3 is TGCAGTGCTGGGGACGTTTACGAGCAGTACTTC.

The chain couples TRBV18 to TRBJ2-5, with 8 bases matching TRBD1. Per germline, CDR1 KGHSH and CDR2 LQKENI. Losses at the gene ends were 1 base for V and 5 bases for J; bases not matched to a gene: 3. This CDR3 comprises 14 residues. The CDR3 protein is CASSPLRQGETQYF. The CDR3 bases are TGTGCCAGCTCACCACTGCGACAGGGGGAGACCCAGTACTTC.

This clone was seen a handful of times. The rearrangement links TRBV5-1 to TRBJ2-7; TRBD2 aligns across 13 bases. V lost 3 bases and J lost 4; bases outside the gene matches: 4. Germline loops: CDR1 SGHRS, CDR2 YFSETQ. CDR3 size: 15 residues. Here the CDR3 DNA reads TGCGCCAGCAGCTGGGGGACTAGCGGGATATACGAGCAGTACTTC. Its translation: CASSWGTSGIYEQYF.

The chain is built from TRBV15 and TRBJ2-5; weak D call: TRBD2 (6 bases). V lost 0 bases to trimming and J lost 5 bases, with 7 bases between them. Germline V gene lookup returns CDR1 LNHNV and CDR2 YYDKDF (reference sequence). The CDR3 is made up of 13 amino acids. This chain's CDR3 is CATSRDRGETQYF. CDR3 in DNA: TGTGCCACCAGCAGAGATCGGGGGGAGACCCAGTACTTC.

The chain couples TRBV2 to TRBJ2-1, with D possibly matching TRBD1 (6 bases). The CDR3 is 15 residues long. Germline V gene data show CDR1 as SNHLY and CDR2 as FYNNEI. V lost 7 bases, J lost 6 bases, and 19 bases lay in between. CDR3 region: CASTEGTHRANEQFF. The CDR3 DNA sequence: TGTGCCAGCACCGAGGGGACCCACAGGGCCAATGAGCAGTTCTTC.

The CDR3, as DNA: TGTGCCAGCCATACCCACGACCCTGATTTTCGGCGGGTCCCTGGAAACACCATATATTTT. It codes for CASHTHDPDFRRVPGNTIYF. The chain has TRBV28 and TRBJ1-3; D ambiguous. V shed 8 bases and J shed 2 bases, with 31 bases lying between them. This CDR3 is built from 20 residues. Germline assignment: CDR1 MDHEN and CDR2 SYDVKM.